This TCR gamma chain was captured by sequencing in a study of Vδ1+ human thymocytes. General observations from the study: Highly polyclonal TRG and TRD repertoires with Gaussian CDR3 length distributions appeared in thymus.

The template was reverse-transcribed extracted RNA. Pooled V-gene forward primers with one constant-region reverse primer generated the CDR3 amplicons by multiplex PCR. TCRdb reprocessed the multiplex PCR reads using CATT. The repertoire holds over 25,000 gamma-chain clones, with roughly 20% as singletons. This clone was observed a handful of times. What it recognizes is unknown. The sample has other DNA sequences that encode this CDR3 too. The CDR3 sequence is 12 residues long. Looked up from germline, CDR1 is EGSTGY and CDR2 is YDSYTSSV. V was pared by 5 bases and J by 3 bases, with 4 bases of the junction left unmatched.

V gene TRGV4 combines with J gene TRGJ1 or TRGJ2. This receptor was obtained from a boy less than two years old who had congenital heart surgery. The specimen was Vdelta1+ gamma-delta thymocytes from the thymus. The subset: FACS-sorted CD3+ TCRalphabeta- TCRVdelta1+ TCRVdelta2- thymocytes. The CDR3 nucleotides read TGTGCCACCTGGGCCGCTTATTATAAGAAACTCTTT. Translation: CATWAAYYKKLF.